The 3 T cell receptor beta chains presented below share a single source sample, sequenced in a study of blood T cell repertoires in COVID-19. The protocol was immunoSEQ multiplex PCR, while the TCRdb copy is restricted to in-frame clones and leaves out a portion. The data hold 270,000 or so clones, with around 92% observed a single time. The sample consisted of peripheral blood. These receptors all stem from a woman aged 25 to 39 with COVID-19, enrolled during active disease.

V usage is TRBV3-1 (or the pseudogene TRBV3-2) and J usage is TRBJ1-4; D is perhaps TRBD1 (5 bases). The CDR3 is 15 amino acids. Germline CDR1 and CDR2: LGHDT and YNNKEL (reference sequence). V dropped 4 bases and J dropped 8 bases, with 17 bases sitting between them. The CDR3, as DNA: TGTGCCAGCAGCCTCGGGCGGGGGTATGGCGAAAAACTGTTTTTT. It is translated as CASSLGRGYGEKLFF.

In its sample, this clone was seen many times. This chain joins TRBV5-1 and TRBJ1-3; no firm D call. The CDR3 loop spans 13 amino acids. The germline V gene encodes CDR1 SGHRS and CDR2 YFSETQ. Trimming removed 0 bases at V and 4 bases at J, with 5 bases between. The CDR3 DNA reads as TGCGCCAGCAGCTTGGATATCGGAAACACCATATATTTT. Amino acids: CASSLDIGNTIYF.

The chain employs TRBV19 and TRBJ1-2; no definite D call. V was cut by 1 base and J by 2 bases, with 11 bases left in between. This CDR3 region has 15 residues. CDR1 is LNHDA, CDR2 SQIVND, per germline (reference sequence). Here the CDR3 DNA reads TGTGCCAGTAGTATAGTACTAGAGGGCAACTATGGCTACACCTTC. This translates into CASSIVLEGNYGYTF. Full variable domain (outside the CDR3, taken from reference TRBV19 and TRBJ1-2): DGGITQSPKYLFRKEGQNVTLSCEQNLNHDAMYWYRQDPGQGLRLIYYSQIVNDFQKGDIAEGYSVSREKKESFPLTVTSAQKNPTAFYLCASSIVLEGNYGYTFGSGTRLTVV.